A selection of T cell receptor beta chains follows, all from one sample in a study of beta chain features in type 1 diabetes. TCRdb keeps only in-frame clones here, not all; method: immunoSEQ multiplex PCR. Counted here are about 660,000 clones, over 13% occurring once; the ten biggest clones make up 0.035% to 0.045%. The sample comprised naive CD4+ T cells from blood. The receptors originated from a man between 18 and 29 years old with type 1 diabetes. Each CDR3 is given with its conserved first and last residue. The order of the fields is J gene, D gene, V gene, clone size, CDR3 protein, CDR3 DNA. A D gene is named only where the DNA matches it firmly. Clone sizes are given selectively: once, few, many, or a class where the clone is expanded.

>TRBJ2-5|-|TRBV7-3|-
CASSLMGGYQETQYF
TGTGCCAGCAGCTTAATGGGGGGCTATCAAGAGACCCAGTACTTC
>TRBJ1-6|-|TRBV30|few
CAWSVRGAGSPLHF
TGTGCCTGGAGTGTACGAGGCGCTGGTTCACCCCTCCACTTT
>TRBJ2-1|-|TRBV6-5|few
CASSDRDGRYNEQFF
TGTGCCAGCAGCGACCGGGACGGCAGGTACAATGAGCAGTTCTTC
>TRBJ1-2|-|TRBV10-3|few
CAIRDSTTNYGYTF
TGTGCCATCAGGGATTCCACGACTAACTATGGCTACACCTTC
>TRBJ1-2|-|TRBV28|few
CASSPGTLHVAF
TGTGCCAGCAGTCCCGGGACCCTCCACGTCGCCTTC
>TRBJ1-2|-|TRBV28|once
CASSLAKEVPNYGYTF
TGTGCCAGCAGTTTGGCGAAAGAGGTCCCTAACTATGGCTACACCTTC
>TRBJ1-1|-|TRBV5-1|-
CASSLAGGSNTEAFF
TGCGCCAGCAGCTTGGCCGGGGGATCGAACACTGAAGCTTTCTTT
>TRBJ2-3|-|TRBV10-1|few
CASSESEGSDTQYF
TGCGCCAGCAGTGAGTCGGAGGGTTCAGATACGCAGTATTTT
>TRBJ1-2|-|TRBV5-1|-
CASSPANYGYTF
TGCGCCAGCAGCCCGGCTAACTATGGCTACACCTTC
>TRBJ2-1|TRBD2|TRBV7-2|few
CASSINPRGSGRRNEQFF
TGTGCCAGCAGCATAAATCCGCGGGGTAGCGGGAGGAGGAATGAGCAGTTCTTC
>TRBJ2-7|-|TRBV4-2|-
CASSQESRGGNEQYF
TGTGCCAGCAGCCAAGAAAGTAGGGGCGGGAACGAGCAGTACTTC
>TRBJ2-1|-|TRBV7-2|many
CASSLVAEQFF
TGTGCCAGCAGCTTAGTAGCGGAGCAGTTCTTC
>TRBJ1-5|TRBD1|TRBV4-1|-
CASSQYIAGTENQPQHF
TGCGCCAGCAGCCAGTACATAGCCGGGACAGAAAATCAGCCCCAGCATTTT
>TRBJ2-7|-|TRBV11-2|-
CASSFGGLDEQYF
TGTGCCAGCAGCTTCGGGGGCCTGGACGAGCAGTACTTC
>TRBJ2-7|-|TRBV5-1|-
CASSFAGWRYEQYF
TGCGCCAGCAGCTTCGCAGGGTGGCGCTACGAGCAGTACTTC
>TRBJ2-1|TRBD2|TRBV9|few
CASSALSGGHGLNNEQFF
TGTGCCAGCAGCGCCCTCAGCGGGGGCCATGGTCTAAACAATGAGCAGTTCTTC
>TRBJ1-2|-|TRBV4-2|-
CASSQVSAAAREGYTF
TGTGCCAGCAGCCAAGTTTCCGCGGCTGCCCGAGAGGGCTACACCTTC
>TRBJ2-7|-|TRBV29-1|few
CSVEGRFPSYEQYF
TGCAGCGTTGAAGGCAGATTTCCCTCCTACGAGCAGTACTTC
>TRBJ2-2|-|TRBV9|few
CASTLGTLNTGELFF
TGTGCCAGCACCCTAGGGACTCTGAACACCGGGGAGCTGTTTTTT
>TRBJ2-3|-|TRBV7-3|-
CASSIDTDTQYF
TGTGCCAGCAGTATAGACACAGATACGCAGTATTTT
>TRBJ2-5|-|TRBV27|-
CASSTSGVEETQYF
TGTGCCAGCAGTACCTCAGGGGTGGAAGAGACCCAGTACTTC
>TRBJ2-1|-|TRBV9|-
CASSLGGPSEQFF
TGTGCCAGCAGCCTAGGGGGTCCCAGTGAGCAGTTCTTC
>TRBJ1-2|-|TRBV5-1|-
CASSQTANYGYTF
TGCGCCAGCAGCCAAACAGCTAACTATGGCTACACCTTC
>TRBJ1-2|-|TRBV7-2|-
CASSFPGALGYTF
TGTGCCAGCAGCTTCCCGGGGGCGCTTGGCTACACCTTC
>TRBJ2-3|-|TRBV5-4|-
CASTPRASTDTQYF
TGTGCCAGCACCCCGAGGGCTAGCACAGATACGCAGTATTTT
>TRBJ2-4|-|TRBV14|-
CASSPLVPSRAKNIQYF
TGTGCCAGCAGTCCCCTCGTACCCTCCCGGGCCAAAAACATTCAGTACTTC
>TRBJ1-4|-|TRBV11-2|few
CASSLVQEKLFF
TGTGCCAGCAGCTTAGTACAGGAAAAACTGTTTTTT
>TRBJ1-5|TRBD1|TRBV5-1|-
CASSLPGTGLPVQPQHF
TGCGCCAGCAGCCTCCCTGGGACAGGGTTGCCGGTACAGCCCCAGCATTTT
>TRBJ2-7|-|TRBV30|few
CAWSVRLYEQYF
TGTGCCTGGAGTGTCAGGCTCTACGAGCAGTACTTC